A single sample gave rise to the 26 T cell receptor beta chains below, sequenced in a study of memory CD4+ T cells and cytomegalovirus serostatus. TCRdb keeps only in-frame clones here, not all; method: immunoSEQ multiplex PCR. In the table there are approximately 40,000 clones, around 80% of which are singletons. Single viable CD3+CD4+CD8-CD45RO+ cells were sorted as the memory CD4+ T cells. Input material: memory CD4+ T cells from blood. The receptors here all came from an adult in good health and CMV-seronegative.

This sequence joins TRBV5-1 and TRBJ1-1; the match to TRBD1 covers 10 bases. CDR3 size: 15 residues. J lost 5 bases, V lost 0 bases, and 4 bases had no gene match. Germline CDR1 reads SGHRS; CDR2 reads YFSETQ. CDR3 amino acids: CASSLGDRGTTEAFF. In DNA, the CDR3 is TGCGCCAGCAGCTTGGGGGACAGGGGAACGACTGAAGCTTTCTTT.

The chain couples TRBV6-5 to TRBJ2-2; D may be TRBD1 (6 bases). Germline values: CDR1 MNHEY, CDR2 SVGAGI. The CDR3 totals 14 residues. V was trimmed by 5 bases and J by 6 bases, leaving 13 bases between them. The CDR3 DNA reads TGTGCCAGCAGTGACGTTGGGGGCCCCGGGGAGCTGTTTTTT. Translating gives CASSDVGGPGELFF.

This clone was picked up a small number of times. This chain uses TRBV27 with TRBJ2-2; 7 positions match TRBD1. The V gene's germline CDR1 is MNHEY and CDR2 SMNVEV (reference sequence). V trimming: 4 bases; J trimming: 2 bases; junction bases outside the gene matches: 7. The length of the CDR3 is 16 residues. Here the CDR3 DNA reads TGTGCCAGCAGTTCTCGACAGGGAGTTAACACCGGGGAGCTGTTTTTT. As protein: CASSSRQGVNTGELFF.

The rearrangement links TRBV5-6 to TRBJ2-3; 8 bases line up with TRBD1. The CDR3 is 14 amino acids. Germline V gene sequence: CDR1 SGHDT, CDR2 YYEEEE. The V gene end was trimmed by 5 bases and the J gene end by 1 base; junction bases not matched to a gene: 3. This CDR3 reads CASRRQGRTDTQYF. The CDR3 DNA reads as TGTGCCAGCAGGAGACAGGGGCGCACAGATACGCAGTATTTT. Filled out from reference TRBV5-6 and TRBJ2-3, the complete variable domain reads DAGVTQSPTHLIKTRGQQVTLRCSPKSGHDTVSWYQQALGQGPQFIFQYYEEEERQRGNFPDRFSGHQFPNYSSELNVNALLLGDSALYLCASRRQGRTDTQYFGPGTRLTVL.

The chain combines TRBV5-1 with TRBJ1-5; tentatively, D is TRBD1 (5 bases). The V end lost 0 bases, the J end lost 2 bases, and 6 bases lay between the germline ends. The CDR3 covers 14 residues. Looked up from germline, CDR1 is SGHRS and CDR2 is YFSETQ. CDR3 region: CASSLEGGNQPQHF. As DNA, the CDR3 is TGCGCCAGCAGCTTGGAAGGGGGCAATCAGCCCCAGCATTTT.

The genes are TRBV5-1 and TRBJ2-3; 7 nucleotides line up with TRBD2. The CDR3 spans 18 residues. The V segment lost 1 base and the J segment 4 bases; nucleotides outside the gene matches: 15. Germline CDR1 reads SGHRS; CDR2 reads YFSETQ. The CDR3 region has the DNA TGCGCCAGCAGCTTGTCCCTTCGGGGCGGGGGATCGCCAGATACGCAGTATTTT. Its protein product is CASSLSLRGGGSPDTQYF.

The chain uses TRBV6-4 and TRBJ1-2; TRBD1 is a possible D gene (6 bases). The CDR3 is 12 amino acids. Germline-derived CDR1 and CDR2 are MRHNA and SNTAGT. Trimming shortened V by 10 bases and J by 14 bases, and 23 bases separated the two germline ends. The CDR3 loop reads CATPGTSQGFTF. CDR3 nucleotide sequence: TGTGCCACTCCCGGGACCTCACAGGGCTTTACCTTC.

This clone was seen a few times. The gene calls are TRBV11-2 and TRBJ2-1, with 9 bases aligning to TRBD2. The CDR3 loop spans 14 amino acids. With 5 bases clipped from V and 4 bases from J, the junction kept 3 bases outside the gene matches. Looked up from germline, CDR1 is SGHAT and CDR2 is FQNNGV. CDR3 loop: CASSGGGEYNEQFF. The CDR3 bases are TGTGCCAGCAGCGGCGGGGGGGAGTACAATGAGCAGTTCTTC.

V is TRBV13 and J is TRBJ2-2, with TRBD1 matching 10 bases. V lost 5 bases, J lost 4 bases, and 4 bases stayed unmatched. Germline CDR1 reads PRHDT; CDR2 reads FYEKMQ (reference sequence). CDR3 size: 15 residues. The CDR3 DNA reads as TGTGCCAGCAGCAAAGGGACAGGGGTCACCGGGGAGCTGTTTTTT. Amino acid sequence: CASSKGTGVTGELFF.

The sample holds a few counts of this clone. The chain employs TRBV19 and TRBJ1-1; no firm D call. The CDR3 totals 19 residues. CDR1 is LNHDA and CDR2 is SQIVND in the germline V gene (reference sequence). The V gene lost 2 bases and the J gene lost 6 bases, with 28 bases spanning the gap. The CDR3 DNA sequence: TGTGCCAGTAGTATATTGCGGGCGCAGGCCCTATTTTCAGGCGCTGAAGCTTTCTTT. It codes for CASSILRAQALFSGAEAFF.

V is TRBV4-2 and J is TRBJ2-1; maybe TRBD2 (6 bases). CDR1 and CDR2 from the germline V gene are LGHNA and YNFKEQ. The V and J ends lost 4 bases and 3 bases respectively, with 13 bases between them. This CDR3 region has 15 residues. The CDR3 is CASSPFSGDYNEQFF. The DNA of the CDR3 is TGTGCCAGCAGCCCCTTTTCGGGGGACTACAATGAGCAGTTCTTC.

This chain uses TRBV7-8 with TRBJ1-2; 9 bases line up with TRBD1. Per germline, CDR1 SGHVS and CDR2 FQNEAQ. Germline trimming cut 2 bases from V and 8 bases from J; bases unmatched to any gene: 9. The CDR3 covers 15 residues. The CDR3 bases are TGTGCCAGCAGCTTAACCGGGACAGGGCCGCCAGGCTACACCTTC. It specifies CASSLTGTGPPGYTF.

The V and J genes are TRBV7-6 and TRBJ2-5; D might be TRBD1 (6 bases). The germline CDR1 and CDR2 sequences are SGHVS and FNYEAQ. Trimming shortened V by 3 bases and J by 7 bases, and 15 bases separated the two germline ends. The CDR3 totals 14 residues. In DNA form, the CDR3 reads TGTGCCAGCAGCTTGCCAGGGGCCCGGTCGACCCAGTACTTC. Its protein product is CASSLPGARSTQYF.

This chain uses TRBV11-3 with TRBJ2-5; the D gene could be TRBD1 or TRBD2 (5 bases each). This CDR3 has 14 residues. V was pared by 1 base and J by 5 bases, with 11 bases between. Germline V CDR1 and CDR2: SGHNT, YENEEA. The CDR3 nucleotides are TGTGCCAGCAGCTTAGGGGGGTCAGGGGAGACCCAGTACTTC. This codes for CASSLGGSGETQYF. Full variable domain (remainder filled in from reference TRBV11-3 and TRBJ2-5): EAGVVQSPRYKIIEKKQPVAFWCNPISGHNTLYWYLQNLGQGPELLIRYENEEAVDDSQLPKDRFSAERLKGVDSTLKIQPAELGDSAVYLCASSLGGSGETQYFGPGTRLLVL.

The rearrangement links TRBV18 to TRBJ1-3; D gene uncertain. The CDR3 is made up of 17 amino acids. Germline values: CDR1 KGHSH, CDR2 LQKENI. V lost 2 bases to trimming and J lost 0 bases, with 14 bases between them. CDR3 sequence reads: CASSPMIRPSSGNTIYF. The CDR3 DNA reads as TGTGCCAGCTCACCAATGATCCGGCCGAGCTCTGGAAACACCATATATTTT.

This chain joins TRBV29-1 and TRBJ2-1; 11 bases are shared with TRBD2. V dropped 4 bases and J dropped 9; count of bases not matched to a gene: 5. The germline V gene encodes CDR1 SQVTM and CDR2 ANQGSEA. The CDR3 is 13 residues long. This CDR3 is CSVASGGIGEQFF. CDR3 nucleotides: TGCAGCGTTGCTAGCGGGGGGATCGGTGAGCAGTTCTTC.

This chain connects TRBV19 to TRBJ1-4; possible D gene TRBD1, 5 bases. V was pared by 2 bases and J by 0 bases, with 13 bases between. The CDR3 contains 17 residues. In germline, CDR1 is LNHDA, CDR2 SQIVND (reference sequence). As DNA, the CDR3 is TGTGCCAGTAGTATACGGGGGAGTTCGGCAACTAATGAAAAACTGTTTTTT. Its translation: CASSIRGSSATNEKLFF. Full variable domain (missing parts from reference TRBV19 and TRBJ1-4): DGGITQSPKYLFRKEGQNVTLSCEQNLNHDAMYWYRQDPGQGLRLIYYSQIVNDFQKGDIAEGYSVSREKKESFPLTVTSAQKNPTAFYLCASSIRGSSATNEKLFFGSGTQLSVL.

The genes are TRBV19 and TRBJ1-6, with D possibly matching TRBD1 (6 bases). The germline gives CDR1 LNHDA, CDR2 SQIVND (reference sequence). Between the trimmed V and J ends, which lost 10 bases and 7 bases, there was a span of 14 bases. The CDR3 runs to 13 residues. This CDR3 reads CATRDKYNSPLHF. The CDR3 DNA reads TGTGCCACACGGGACAAATACAATTCACCCCTCCACTTT.

V gene TRBV16 combines with J gene TRBJ1-1; 8 nucleotides match TRBD1. The V segment lost 5 bases and the J segment 6 bases; nucleotides outside the gene matches: 2. The CDR3 extends over 12 amino acids. Germline V lookup: CDR1 KGHSY, CDR2 FQNENV. CDR3 DNA: TGTGCCAGCAGCAGACAGGGGTCTGAAGCTTTCTTT. Protein sequence: CASSRQGSEAFF. The entire variable domain, with the rest obtained from reference TRBV16 and TRBJ1-1, is as follows: GEEVAQTPKHLVRGEGQKAKLYCAPIKGHSYVFWYQQVLKNEFKFLISFQNENVFDETGMPKERFSAKCLPNSPCSLEIQATKLEDSAVYFCASSRQGSEAFFGQGTRLTVV.

Here the CDR3 DNA reads TGTGCCAGCAGATCCCGGGCCAGAGGAAACTATGGCTACACCTTC. Translated: CASRSRARGNYGYTF. The chain has TRBV27 and TRBJ1-2; unclear D gene. The germline gives CDR1 MNHEY, CDR2 SMNVEV (reference sequence). The ends were cut back, 6 bases at V and 2 bases at J, with 16 bases in the middle. The CDR3 sequence is 15 residues long.

In its sample, this clone was seen once. The chain recombines TRBV6-6 with TRBJ2-7; 9 bases map to TRBD1. Germline V gene data show CDR1 as MNHNY and CDR2 as SVGAGI (reference sequence). The junction had 12 bases not matched to a gene; V was cut back by 6 bases and J by 6 bases. The CDR3 runs to 15 residues. The CDR3 sequence: CASSLPTGGVGEQYF. CDR3 sequence (DNA): TGTGCCAGCAGCTTACCGACAGGGGGGGTAGGCGAGCAGTACTTC.

This clone was counted only a few times. V gene TRBV10-3 combines with J gene TRBJ1-1; 12 bases align to TRBD1. CDR1 and CDR2 from the germline V gene are ENHRY and SYGVKD. V dropped 8 bases and J dropped 6; count of bases not matched to a gene: 1. The CDR3 has 12 residues. The CDR3 protein is CAIGTGGPEAFF. The CDR3 DNA reads as TGTGCCATCGGGACAGGGGGCCCTGAAGCTTTCTTT.

The chain employs TRBV7-9 and TRBJ2-7; a weak D match, TRBD1 (6 bases). Looked up from germline, CDR1 is SEHNR and CDR2 is FQNEAQ (reference sequence). Trimming left V 5 bases short and J 6 bases short, with 14 bases between. CDR3 length equals 13 residues. Written as DNA, the CDR3 is TGTGCCAGCAGCGACTTGACAGGCCGCGAGCAGTACTTC. Translating gives CASSDLTGREQYF.

The chain carries TRBV5-1 and TRBJ2-3, with D tentatively TRBD2 (5 bases). Germline assignment: CDR1 SGHRS and CDR2 YFSETQ. The CDR3 totals 13 residues. With 3 bases removed from V and 6 bases from J, the gap between germline ends came to 11 bases. CDR3 amino acids: CASSSSGDDTQYF. In nucleotides, the CDR3 is TGCGCCAGCAGCTCAAGCGGCGACGATACGCAGTATTTT.

The CDR3 sequence is CASSQEDWGRGDNEQFF. CDR3 nucleotides: TGTGCCAGCAGCCAAGAGGATTGGGGCAGGGGAGATAATGAGCAGTTCTTC. The rearrangement uses TRBV4-2 and TRBJ2-1; D may be TRBD1 (6 bases). In germline, CDR1 is LGHNA, CDR2 YNFKEQ. The V end lost 0 bases, the J end lost 7 bases, and 19 bases lay between the germline ends. The CDR3 is made up of 17 amino acids.

V usage is TRBV6-5 and J usage is TRBJ1-3; TRBD1 agrees at 8 bases. V shed 5 bases and J 5 bases; nucleotides not matched to a gene: 8. Germline V gene data show CDR1 as MNHEY and CDR2 as SVGAGI. This CDR3 region has 15 residues. The CDR3 nucleotides are TGTGCCAGCAGTAGACAGGGGTCAGTTAGAAACACCATATATTTT. This sequence encodes CASSRQGSVRNTIYF.